This is a list of T cell receptor beta chains from one sample in a study of graft-versus-host responses after intestinal transplantation. Their antigen targets remain unknown. Profiling relied on immunoSEQ multiplex PCR, and the TCRdb table lists in-frame clones only, not all of them. The sample lists roughly 100,000 clones, around 92% seen once, with approximately 0.17% in the top ten. This specimen consisted of unstimulated CD4+ T cells sorted from spleen or lymph node cells, obtained before transplant. The receptor source for this set is a human donor who was the organ donor for an intestinal transplant. CDR3s include the opening cysteine and the closing phenylalanine or tryptophan. A D gene is named only where the DNA matches it firmly. Clone size appears in some rows only: once, few, many, or a class for an expanded clone.

v_call	j_call	clone_size	d_call	cdr3_nt	cdr3_aa
TRBV4-2	TRBJ1-2	-	-	TGTGCCAGCAGCCAAGATATGGTCGCCCAGGTCGATACAGCTAACTATGGCTACACCTTC	CASSQDMVAQVDTANYGYTF
TRBV6-5	TRBJ1-2	-	-	TGTGCCAGCAGTTACCCGTCAGGGCCCGCGCACTATGGCTACACCTTC	CASSYPSGPAHYGYTF
TRBV9	TRBJ2-5	-	TRBD1	TGTGCCAGCAGCGCGGACAGGATGGGGCCTCAAGAGACCCAGTACTTC	CASSADRMGPQETQYF
TRBV27	TRBJ2-7	-	-	TGTGCCAGCAGTTTATTTTGGGGGCGGGAGAACGAGCAGTACTTC	CASSLFWGRENEQYF
TRBV7-6	TRBJ1-6	-	-	TGTGCCAGCAGCTTAGCTAAGCCAGGGGTCTATAATTCACCCCTCCACTTT	CASSLAKPGVYNSPLHF
TRBV7-3	TRBJ2-5	-	-	TGTGCCAGCAGCTTAAAACTAGCAGAGACCCAGTACTTC	CASSLKLAETQYF
TRBV5-8	TRBJ1-1	-	TRBD1	TGTGCCAGCAGCTTTGACAGGGTAAATACTGAAGCTTTCTTT	CASSFDRVNTEAFF
TRBV4-2	TRBJ2-1	-	TRBD2	TGTGCCAGCAGCCAAGGAACCGGGACTACCTACAATGAGCAGTTCTTC	CASSQGTGTTYNEQFF
TRBV4-1	TRBJ2-5	-	-	TGCGCCAGCAGCCAAGAAGGGGATATGAGAGGGACCCAGTACTTC	CASSQEGDMRGTQYF
TRBV18	TRBJ2-3	-	TRBD2	TGTGCCAGCTCACCACCTCCGGGACTAGCGGGGGCAGATACGCAGTATTTT	CASSPPPGLAGADTQYF
TRBV9	TRBJ1-1	few	-	TGTGCCAGCAGCGTAGAGTATGGGAGCACTGAAGCTTTCTTT	CASSVEYGSTEAFF
TRBV10-3	TRBJ2-3	-	-	TGTGCCATCAAAGGTCCTAGCGCGGCCACAGATACGCAGTATTTT	CAIKGPSAATDTQYF
TRBV6-1	TRBJ2-3	-	TRBD1	TGTGCCAGCAGCCTAGACAGGGTTAGCACAGATACGCAGTATTTT	CASSLDRVSTDTQYF
TRBV19	TRBJ2-7	-	TRBD1	TGTGCCTTAGCCGGGACAGGGGGCCACGAGCAGTACTTC	CALAGTGGHEQYF
TRBV28	TRBJ1-2	-	TRBD1	TGTGCCAGCAGTTTAATCCCCGGGACAGGTGGCTACACCTTC	CASSLIPGTGGYTF
TRBV7-9	TRBJ2-2	-	TRBD1	TGTGCCAGCAGCTCAAGGGGGCGCGGGAACACCGGGGAGCTGTTTTTT	CASSSRGRGNTGELFF
TRBV19	TRBJ2-6	-	TRBD1	TGTGCCAGTAGTATTACAGGGGCCGGGGCCAACGTCCTGACTTTC	CASSITGAGANVLTF
TRBV6-1	TRBJ2-7	-	TRBD2	TGTGCCAGCTTTGGTGGACTAGCCTCTAACGAGCAGTACTTC	CASFGGLASNEQYF
TRBV10-3	TRBJ2-7	-	TRBD2	TGTGCCATCAGCGGGTCTAGCGGGGGGAACGAGCAGTACTTC	CAISGSSGGNEQYF
TRBV18	TRBJ2-7	-	-	TGTGCCAGCTCACCGTCGGAGGGGGCTTACTACGAGCAGTACTTC	CASSPSEGAYYEQYF
TRBV27	TRBJ1-5	-	-	TGTGCCAGCAGCCATCAGGGCCGATACAATCAGCCCCAGCATTTT	CASSHQGRYNQPQHF
TRBV10-3	TRBJ1-4	-	-	TGTGCCATCAGTGAGTCGCACCCGAGGAATGAAAAACTGTTTTTT	CAISESHPRNEKLFF
TRBV28	TRBJ1-1	-	TRBD1	TGTGCCAGCAGTTTACAGGGGGGTTTACGAGCTTTCTTT	CASSLQGGLRAFF
TRBV6-1	TRBJ2-7	-	-	TGTGCCAGGGGACAAGCCCACTCCTACGAGCAGTACTTC	CARGQAHSYEQYF
TRBV28	TRBJ1-2	-	-	TGTGCCAGCACCCTAGCCGCTAACTATGGCTACACCTTC	CASTLAANYGYTF
TRBV11-1	TRBJ2-3	once	-	TGTGCCAGCAGCCCCCTAGGGGTGGGTACGCAGTATTTT	CASSPLGVGTQYF
TRBV27	TRBJ2-2	-	TRBD1	TGTGCCAGCAGGGGGACAGGGGGAACGGGGGAGCTGTTTTTT	CASRGTGGTGELFF
TRBV30	TRBJ2-7	-	-	TGTGCCTGGGCGGTCGGTCTTTCTACCTACGAGCAGTACTTC	CAWAVGLSTYEQYF
TRBV14	TRBJ1-1	-	-	TGTGCCAGCAGCCCCGACGACAGAGCCAGTAGTCGGGCTTTCTTT	CASSPDDRASSRAFF
TRBV19	TRBJ1-5	-	-	TGTGCCAGTAGTATGAGGCCTCTTCGGTATGGCAATCAGCCCCAGCATTTT	CASSMRPLRYGNQPQHF
TRBV27	TRBJ2-3	-	-	TGTGCCAGCAACCCGGTCGGGGAAACGTCAGATACGCAGTATTTT	CASNPVGETSDTQYF